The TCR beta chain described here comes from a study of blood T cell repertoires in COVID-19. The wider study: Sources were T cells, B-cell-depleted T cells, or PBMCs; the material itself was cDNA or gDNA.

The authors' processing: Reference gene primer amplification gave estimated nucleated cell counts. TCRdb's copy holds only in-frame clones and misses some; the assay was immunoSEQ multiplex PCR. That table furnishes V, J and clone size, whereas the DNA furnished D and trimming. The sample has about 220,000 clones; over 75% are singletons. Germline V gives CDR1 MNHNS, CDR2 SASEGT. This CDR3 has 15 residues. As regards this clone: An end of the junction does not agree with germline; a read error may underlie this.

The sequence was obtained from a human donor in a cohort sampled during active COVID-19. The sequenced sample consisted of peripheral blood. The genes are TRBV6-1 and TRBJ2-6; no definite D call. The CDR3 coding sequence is TGTGCCAGCAGGGAAGGCGACTTTGGGGCCAACGTCCTGACTTTC. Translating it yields CASREGDFGANVLTF.